The clone carrying this T cell receptor (beta chain) was seen once. Each participant's cohort was designated according to participant-reported clinical history. The data derive from a study of blood T cell repertoires in COVID-19. For the study at large: Samples taken during acute and convalescent COVID-19 were collected in the United States, Italy and Spain. T cells, B-cell-depleted T cells, or PBMCs supplied cDNA or gDNA.

Data came from immunoSEQ multiplex PCR; TCRdb stores just in-frame clones and leaves some out. The sample contains about 430,000 clones, roughly 88% of which appear only once. This CDR3 region has 14 residues. V was cut by 4 bases and J by 1 base, with 11 bases left in between. Germline V gives CDR1 SGDLS, CDR2 YYNGEE. The chain links TRBV9 to TRBJ1-1, with a weak D call TRBD1 (6 bases). Sequenced material: PBMCs or T cells enriched from blood (not recorded which). This TCR was recovered from a woman aged 25 to 39 with acute COVID-19. The CDR3 is CASSFLTGNTEAFF. CDR3 coding DNA: TGTGCCAGCAGCTTCCTGACAGGGAACACTGAAGCTTTCTTT.